A selection of T cell receptor beta chains follows, all from one sample in a study of blood T cells in healthy people across ages. MiXCR was run by TCRdb on the 5' RACE reads, yielding one entry per CDR3 protein. Here the sample spans just under 900,000 distinct CDR3 sequences, under 35% being singletons. Sequencing used blood. The receptors were sampled from an elderly woman in good health. CDR3s include the opening cysteine and the closing phenylalanine or tryptophan. A D gene is named only where the DNA matches it firmly. A row's size may be missing; if present it is once, few, many or a size class.

j_call: TRBJ2-2; clone_size: -; v_call: TRBV12-3/TRBV12-4; d_call: -; cdr3_aa: CASSLQGIGTGELFF; cdr3_nt: TGTGCCAGCAGCTTACAGGGCATAGGAACCGGGGAGCTGTTTTTT
j_call: TRBJ1-1; clone_size: many; v_call: TRBV3-1; d_call: -; cdr3_aa: CASSQDRRTEAFF; cdr3_nt: TGTGCCAGCAGCCAAGACCGCAGGACGGAAGCTTTCTTT
j_call: TRBJ2-7; clone_size: many; v_call: TRBV28; d_call: -; cdr3_aa: CASTNLEGFRSSYEQYF; cdr3_nt: TGTGCCAGCACCAACCTAGAGGGGTTTAGATCATCCTACGAGCAGTACTTC
j_call: TRBJ1-2; clone_size: many; v_call: TRBV6-6; d_call: TRBD1; cdr3_aa: CASRETGQNYGYTF; cdr3_nt: TGTGCCAGCAGAGAAACGGGACAGAACTATGGCTACACCTTC
j_call: TRBJ2-1; clone_size: few; v_call: TRBV19; d_call: -; cdr3_aa: CASSKFKRDEQFF; cdr3_nt: TGTGCCAGTAGTAAGTTTAAGAGGGATGAGCAGTTCTTC
j_call: TRBJ1-2; clone_size: many; v_call: TRBV7-9; d_call: TRBD1; cdr3_aa: CASSRSSGQGLAGYTF; cdr3_nt: TGTGCCAGCAGTCGATCATCTGGACAGGGCTTGGCGGGCTACACCTTC
j_call: TRBJ2-3; clone_size: -; v_call: TRBV19; d_call: -; cdr3_aa: CASTLDTTTDTQYF; cdr3_nt: TGTGCCAGTACACTCGACACAACCACAGATACGCAGTATTTT
j_call: TRBJ1-6; clone_size: many; v_call: TRBV11-2; d_call: -; cdr3_aa: CASSALLARNSPLHF; cdr3_nt: TGTGCCAGCAGCGCCTTACTGGCCCGTAATTCACCCCTCCACTTT
j_call: TRBJ2-1; clone_size: many; v_call: TRBV20-1; d_call: TRBD1; cdr3_aa: CSVPGQGRGEQFF; cdr3_nt: TGCAGCGTCCCGGGACAGGGCCGGGGTGAGCAGTTCTTC
j_call: TRBJ2-5; clone_size: many; v_call: TRBV20-1; d_call: TRBD2; cdr3_aa: CSPKLAGQETQYF; cdr3_nt: TGCAGTCCGAAGCTAGCGGGCCAAGAGACCCAGTACTTC
j_call: TRBJ1-2; clone_size: many; v_call: TRBV6-2/TRBV6-3; d_call: -; cdr3_aa: CASRRGGVNYGYTF; cdr3_nt: TGTGCCAGCCGCCGCGGGGGAGTGAACTATGGCTACACCTTC
j_call: TRBJ2-3; clone_size: many; v_call: TRBV7-2; d_call: -; cdr3_aa: CASSSRGPSTDTQYF; cdr3_nt: TGTGCCAGCAGCTCGAGGGGACCCTCCACAGATACGCAGTATTTT
j_call: TRBJ2-1; clone_size: many; v_call: TRBV7-2; d_call: TRBD2; cdr3_aa: CASSHDGLAGGYNEQFF; cdr3_nt: TGTGCCAGCAGCCACGACGGACTAGCGGGGGGTTACAATGAGCAGTTCTTC
j_call: TRBJ2-3; clone_size: many; v_call: TRBV7-2; d_call: TRBD2; cdr3_aa: CASSPVAGGQGTQYF; cdr3_nt: TGTGCCAGCAGCCCCGTAGCGGGGGGGCAAGGTACGCAGTATTTT
j_call: TRBJ1-2; clone_size: -; v_call: TRBV2; d_call: TRBD1; cdr3_aa: CASSATTQGAGYGYTF; cdr3_nt: TGTGCCAGCAGCGCGACGACACAGGGGGCGGGCTATGGCTACACCTTC
j_call: TRBJ2-7; clone_size: many; v_call: TRBV20-1; d_call: -; cdr3_aa: CSAGGTVGDYEQYF; cdr3_nt: TGCAGTGCTGGGGGAACCGTTGGGGACTACGAGCAGTACTTC
j_call: TRBJ2-4; clone_size: many; v_call: TRBV11-2; d_call: TRBD2; cdr3_aa: CASSLEWAGGKNIQYF; cdr3_nt: TGTGCCAGCAGCTTAGAGTGGGCGGGGGGCAAAAACATTCAGTACTTC
j_call: TRBJ1-5; clone_size: -; v_call: TRBV6-5; d_call: -; cdr3_aa: CASSYFLARRNSNQPQHF; cdr3_nt: TGTGCCAGCAGTTACTTCCTAGCTCGCAGAAATAGCAATCAGCCCCAGCATTTT
j_call: TRBJ2-7; clone_size: many; v_call: TRBV10-3; d_call: TRBD2; cdr3_aa: CAISGAGGAGEQYF; cdr3_nt: TGTGCCATCAGTGGGGCCGGGGGGGCCGGCGAGCAGTACTTC
j_call: TRBJ2-1; clone_size: -; v_call: TRBV25-1; d_call: TRBD2; cdr3_aa: CASSELTSGYNEQFF; cdr3_nt: TGTGCCAGCAGTGAATTGACTAGCGGGTACAATGAGCAGTTCTTC
j_call: TRBJ2-1; clone_size: many; v_call: TRBV7-2; d_call: -; cdr3_aa: CASRKRAPRDEQFF; cdr3_nt: TGTGCCAGCCGGAAGCGGGCCCCTAGGGATGAGCAGTTCTTC
j_call: TRBJ2-3; clone_size: many; v_call: TRBV12-3/TRBV12-4; d_call: -; cdr3_aa: CASSDGPSSSTDTQYF; cdr3_nt: TGTGCCAGCAGCGACGGCCCGTCGTCAAGCACAGATACGCAGTATTTT
j_call: TRBJ2-5; clone_size: many; v_call: TRBV15; d_call: TRBD2; cdr3_aa: CATSTGLAGEETQYF; cdr3_nt: TGTGCCACCAGCACGGGACTAGCGGGGGAAGAGACCCAGTACTTC
j_call: TRBJ2-5; clone_size: few; v_call: TRBV2; d_call: -; cdr3_aa: CASQGSQETQYF; cdr3_nt: TGTGCCAGCCAAGGCAGTCAAGAGACCCAGTACTTC
j_call: TRBJ2-7; clone_size: few; v_call: TRBV18; d_call: TRBD1; cdr3_aa: CASSELTGGYEQYF; cdr3_nt: TGTGCCAGCTCAGAGCTTACAGGGGGCTACGAGCAGTACTTC
j_call: TRBJ2-6; clone_size: many; v_call: TRBV6-2/TRBV6-3; d_call: -; cdr3_aa: CASSTQVIGGSGANVLTF; cdr3_nt: TGTGCCAGCAGCACACAGGTGATCGGTGGTTCTGGGGCCAACGTCCTGACTTTC
j_call: TRBJ2-7; clone_size: few; v_call: TRBV6-6; d_call: TRBD2; cdr3_aa: CASRVAGGSYEQYF; cdr3_nt: TGTGCCAGCAGGGTAGCGGGGGGATCGTACGAGCAGTACTTC
j_call: TRBJ2-7; clone_size: many; v_call: TRBV7-9; d_call: TRBD2; cdr3_aa: CASSLGRTSGPYEQYF; cdr3_nt: TGTGCCAGCAGCTTAGGGAGAACTAGCGGACCCTACGAGCAGTACTTC
j_call: TRBJ1-6; clone_size: few; v_call: TRBV9; d_call: -; cdr3_aa: CASSPRSGDSPLHF; cdr3_nt: TGTGCCAGCAGCCCCCGTAGCGGGGACTCACCCCTCCACTTT
j_call: TRBJ2-7; clone_size: many; v_call: TRBV20-1; d_call: -; cdr3_aa: CSAIPSHFTDNEQYF; cdr3_nt: TGCAGTGCTATCCCCTCCCACTTCACCGATAACGAGCAGTACTTC
j_call: TRBJ2-1; clone_size: few; v_call: TRBV20-1; d_call: TRBD2; cdr3_aa: CSADSPRGGNEQFF; cdr3_nt: TGCAGTGCCGATTCCCCGCGGGGGGGCAATGAGCAGTTCTTC
j_call: TRBJ2-2; clone_size: -; v_call: TRBV28; d_call: -; cdr3_aa: CASRNVGGRWTGELFF; cdr3_nt: TGTGCCAGCAGAAACGTCGGGGGGCGCTGGACCGGGGAGCTGTTTTTT
j_call: TRBJ1-1; clone_size: -; v_call: TRBV5-1; d_call: -; cdr3_aa: CASSLEVNAEAFF; cdr3_nt: TGCGCCAGCAGCTTGGAAGTAAACGCTGAAGCTTTCTTT